One and the same sample provided the 21 T cell receptor beta chains below, sequenced in a study of blood T cell repertoires in COVID-19. Clones were read by immunoSEQ multiplex PCR, and TCRdb kept only the in-frame ones, dropping some. This table has 55,000 to 80,000 clones, around 83% appearing once. Sequencing was done on a sample of peripheral blood. The receptors were sampled from a man aged 50 to 59 with active COVID-19.

This chain links TRBV10-3 with TRBJ1-1; D perhaps matches TRBD1 (6 bases). Germline CDR1 ENHRY, CDR2 SYGVKD. The CDR3 runs to 15 residues. The V end lost 0 bases, the J end lost 0 bases, and 8 bases lay between the germline ends. The CDR3 nucleotides are TGTGCCATCAGTGAGTCGCCAGGGGTGAACACTGAAGCTTTCTTT. Translated: CAISESPGVNTEAFF.

The chain joins TRBV28 to TRBJ2-6, with D maybe TRBD1 (5 bases). V was trimmed by 2 bases and J by 1 base, leaving 6 bases between them. The CDR3 loop spans 15 amino acids. Germline V lookup: CDR1 MDHEN, CDR2 SYDVKM. As DNA, the CDR3 is TGTGCCAGCAGTTTAAGGGGTTCTGGGGCCAACGTCCTGACTTTC. This encodes CASSLRGSGANVLTF.

The chain carries TRBV7-2 and TRBJ2-1, with 14 bases aligning to TRBD2. The V segment lost 5 bases and the J segment 8 bases; nucleotides outside the gene matches: 8. Germline assignment: CDR1 SGHTA and CDR2 FQGNSA. CDR3 length: 16 amino acids. In DNA form, the CDR3 reads TGTGCCAGCAGCCAGGGACTAGCGGGAGTCGAAGATGAGCAGTTCTTC. Protein sequence: CASSQGLAGVEDEQFF.

This chain joins TRBV9 and TRBJ2-7, with a weak D call TRBD2 (6 bases). The V gene's germline CDR1 is SGDLS and CDR2 YYNGEE. The CDR3 runs to 15 residues. V lost 0 bases, J lost 3 bases, and 13 bases lay in between. As DNA, the CDR3 is TGTGCCAGCAGCGTAGATACGGGAGTGGTCTACGAGCAGTACTTC. Amino acid sequence: CASSVDTGVVYEQYF.

The chain recombines TRBV3-1 (or the pseudogene TRBV3-2) with TRBJ2-1; 7 bases are a match to TRBD2. The V and J ends lost 3 bases and 6 bases, in that order; junction bases with no gene match: 11. The CDR3 length is 16 residues. Germline CDR1 is LGHDT and CDR2 is YNNKEL (reference sequence). The CDR3 reads CASSQVLERGLNEQFF. Here the CDR3 DNA reads TGTGCCAGCAGCCAGGTGTTAGAGCGGGGCCTCAATGAGCAGTTCTTC.

This clone was seen only a few times. The rearrangement joins TRBV15 to TRBJ1-3, with a tentative D call TRBD1 (6 bases). The CDR3 has 16 amino acids. V was pared by 0 bases and J by 1 base, with 10 bases between. In germline, CDR1 is LNHNV, CDR2 YYDKDF (reference sequence). The CDR3 nucleotides read TGTGCCACCAGCAGAGATCTCACAGGGTCTGGAAACACCATATATTTT. Protein: CATSRDLTGSGNTIYF.

The chain uses TRBV29-1 and TRBJ2-6, with D unresolved. V gave up 5 bases and J gave up 0 bases, with 5 bases separating them. The CDR3 has 13 amino acids. The V gene's germline CDR1 is SQVTM and CDR2 ANQGSEA. Here the CDR3 reads CSVRSSGANVLTF. In DNA form, the CDR3 reads TGCAGCGTTAGGAGCTCTGGGGCCAACGTCCTGACTTTC.

V usage is TRBV11-2 and J usage is TRBJ1-2; possible D gene TRBD1, 5 bases. Trimming removed 1 base from V and 8 bases from J, with 14 bases in between. Germline CDR1 SGHAT, CDR2 FQNNGV. The CDR3 is 14 amino acids. The CDR3 region is CASSLGGGGRGYTF. The CDR3 nucleotides read TGTGCCAGCAGCTTAGGGGGCGGAGGGAGAGGCTACACCTTC.

The rearrangement uses TRBV21-1 and TRBJ2-1; the D call in the table, TRBD1, was not verified against the DNA. TRBV21-1 represents a pseudogene. CDR3 length: 16 residues. The CDR3 is CASSKLGQGYYNEQFF. The CDR3 DNA sequence: TGTGCCAGCAGCAAGCTGGGACAGGGCTACTACAATGAGCAGTTCTTC.

This clone was detected only a few times. The rearrangement links TRBV19 to TRBJ1-4; TRBD1 matches 7 bases. This CDR3 contains 14 residues. CDR1 LNHDA and CDR2 SQIVND come from the germline V gene (reference sequence). Trimming cost V 8 bases and J 1 base; bases outside gene matches: 4. In DNA, the CDR3 is TGTGCCAGTGGGAACAGGGGAACTAATGAAAAACTGTTTTTT. This encodes CASGNRGTNEKLFF.

The gene calls are TRBV5-5 and TRBJ1-1; TRBD1 agrees at 10 bases. Per the germline V gene, CDR1 is SGHKS and CDR2 is YYEKEE (reference sequence). V gave up 3 bases and J gave up 5 bases; unmatched junction bases: 7. The CDR3 consists of 15 residues. The CDR3 sequence is CASSSRTGGGTEAFF. The DNA of the CDR3 is TGTGCCAGCAGCTCCCGGACAGGGGGAGGGACTGAAGCTTTCTTT.

This clone has only one observation. The V call is TRBV7-9, the J call TRBJ1-1, with 8 bases aligning to TRBD1. This CDR3 has 15 residues. CDR1 is SEHNR, CDR2 FQNEAQ, per germline (reference sequence). Trimming cost V 5 bases and J 0 bases; bases outside gene matches: 5. CDR3 sequence reads: CASSQGQAVNTEAFF. CDR3 in DNA: TGTGCCAGCAGCCAGGGACAGGCAGTGAACACTGAAGCTTTCTTT.

This rearrangement joins TRBV30 to TRBJ2-1, with D possibly TRBD2 on 6 matching bases. The CDR3 is 13 amino acids. In germline, CDR1 is GTSNPN, CDR2 SVGIG (reference sequence). CDR3 protein: CVLGLSSYNEQFF. The CDR3 bases are TGTGTTTTGGGACTGAGCTCCTACAATGAGCAGTTCTTC.

The genes are TRBV7-2 and TRBJ2-1; D remains unclear. The CDR3 consists of 13 residues. Between the trimmed V and J ends, which lost 3 bases and 4 bases, there was a span of 7 bases. Germline CDR1 is SGHTA and CDR2 is FQGNSA. The CDR3 DNA is TGTGCCAGCAGCTTCCAACAGTACAATGAGCAGTTCTTC. This gives the protein CASSFQQYNEQFF.

The chain couples TRBV3-1 (or the pseudogene TRBV3-2) to TRBJ2-2, with 7 bases aligning to TRBD2. The germline V gene encodes CDR1 LGHDT and CDR2 YNNKEL (reference sequence). The CDR3 loop spans 20 amino acids. After removal of 0 bases from V and 0 bases from J, the junction contained 13 bases not matched to a gene. DNA for the CDR3: TGTGCCAGCAGCCAAGATAACGTGGGAGGGCTTGGGGCGAACACCGGGGAGCTGTTTTTT. Residues: CASSQDNVGGLGANTGELFF.

This rearrangement joins TRBV18 to TRBJ2-5; no clear D. The germline V gene has CDR1 KGHSH and CDR2 LQKENI. V shed 6 bases and J shed 5 bases, with 19 bases lying between them. This CDR3 is 15 amino acids long. CDR3 protein: CASSQETELGETQYF. CDR3 DNA sequence: TGTGCCAGCTCCCAAGAGACCGAACTCGGGGAGACCCAGTACTTC.

The chain couples TRBV2 to TRBJ2-3; D gene ambiguous. Trimming took off 7 bases at V and 3 bases at J, with 11 bases between the two ends. Germline V gene sequence: CDR1 SNHLY, CDR2 FYNNEI. The CDR3 is 13 residues long. The CDR3 reads CASKEPGTDTQYF. The CDR3 DNA reads as TGTGCCAGCAAGGAGCCTGGTACAGATACGCAGTATTTT.

The chain has TRBV19 and TRBJ2-4, with 8 bases lining up with TRBD1. Trimming cost V 3 bases and J 2 bases; bases outside gene matches: 3. CDR3 size: 15 residues. Germline V gene sequence: CDR1 LNHDA, CDR2 SQIVND (reference sequence). The CDR3 reads CASSIGDRPKNIQYF. CDR3 nucleotides: TGTGCCAGTAGTATTGGGGACAGGCCCAAAAACATTCAGTACTTC.

The V call is TRBV6-5, the J call TRBJ2-1; TRBD1 aligns across 8 bases. Unmatched junction bases numbered 10, after V lost 10 bases and J lost 5 bases. CDR3 length equals 14 residues. CDR1 and CDR2 (germline): MNHEY, SVGAGI. The CDR3 sequence: CATIDRGNDNEQFF. The CDR3 DNA sequence: TGTGCCACCATCGACAGGGGAAACGACAATGAGCAGTTCTTC.

The chain carries TRBV19 and TRBJ1-1, with 9 nucleotides matching TRBD1. Trimming took 4 bases from V and 11 from J; bases not matched to a gene: 8. The CDR3 has 13 residues. CDR1 and CDR2 from the germline V gene are LNHDA and SQIVND (reference sequence). The CDR3 loop is CASSTDRGVGAFF. Here the CDR3 DNA reads TGTGCCAGTAGTACTGACAGGGGGGTCGGTGCTTTCTTT.

V usage is TRBV24-1 and J usage is TRBJ2-1, with 9 bases identical to TRBD2. With 2 bases clipped from V and 8 bases from J, the junction kept 9 bases outside the gene matches. This CDR3 has 16 amino acids. Germline values: CDR1 KGHDR, CDR2 SFDVKD. The chain's CDR3 is CATSDSGVSGRDEQFF. The CDR3, as DNA: TGTGCCACCAGTGATTCCGGGGTTAGCGGGAGAGATGAGCAGTTCTTC.